This T cell receptor (beta chain) was sequenced in a study of blood T cells in healthy people across ages. The germline CDR1 and CDR2 sequences are SGHRS and YFSETQ. The CDR3 consists of 13 residues. Between the trimmed V and J ends, which lost 3 bases and 5 bases, there was a span of 11 bases. Primers used in a second PCR of about 6 to 11 cycles were a sample-barcoded 5' primer and a J-beta primer mix. TCRdb redid the calling of the 5' RACE reads with MiXCR, one entry per CDR3 protein. The data show 1.8 million or so distinct CDR3 sequences, with 35% to 50% seen just once and 23% held by the top ten. The sample, approximately 10 milliliters of peripheral blood, was drawn from each donor. Samples had at least 6.5 million PBMCs isolated from them.

The sequenced sample consisted of blood. V usage is TRBV5-1 and J usage is TRBJ1-1, with D possibly matching TRBD1 (5 bases). The source is a human donor in good health. CDR3 residues: CASSSRQFTEAFF. The CDR3 DNA follows: TGCGCCAGCAGCTCGAGACAGTTTACTGAAGCTTTCTTT.